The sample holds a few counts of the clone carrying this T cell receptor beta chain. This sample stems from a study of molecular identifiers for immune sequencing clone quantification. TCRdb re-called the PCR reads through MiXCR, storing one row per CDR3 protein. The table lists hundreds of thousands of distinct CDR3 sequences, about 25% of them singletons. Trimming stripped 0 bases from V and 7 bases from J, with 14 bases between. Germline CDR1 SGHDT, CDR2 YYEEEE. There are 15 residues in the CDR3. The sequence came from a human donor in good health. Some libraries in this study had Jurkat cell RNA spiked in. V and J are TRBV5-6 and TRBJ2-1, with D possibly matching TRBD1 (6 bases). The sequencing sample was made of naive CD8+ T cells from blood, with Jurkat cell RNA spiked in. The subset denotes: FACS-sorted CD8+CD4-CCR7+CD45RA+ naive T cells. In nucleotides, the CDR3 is TGTGCCAGCAGCTTGGTTACAGGGAGAGCAAATGAGCAGTTCTTC. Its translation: CASSLVTGRANEQFF. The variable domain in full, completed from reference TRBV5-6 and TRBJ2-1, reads DAGVTQSPTHLIKTRGQQVTLRCSPKSGHDTVSWYQQALGQGPQFIFQYYEEEERQRGNFPDRFSGHQFPNYSSELNVNALLLGDSALYLCASSLVTGRANEQFFGPGTRLTVL.